These 17 T cell receptor beta chains were sequenced from one sample in a study of cytomegalovirus exposure and HLA in healthy donors. Repertoires were generated with immunoSEQ multiplex PCR, while TCRdb's copy carries only in-frame clones and drops some. The data hold a few hundred thousand clones, with over 80% observed a single time. The sequenced sample was PBMCs. The receptors shown here come from a woman in her twenties or thirties in good health and CMV-seropositive.

The V call is TRBV4-1, the J call TRBJ2-3; 9 bases fit TRBD2. Germline CDR1 reads MGHRA; CDR2 reads YSYEKL. The CDR3 extends over 15 amino acids. Trimming cost V 4 bases and J 1 base; bases outside gene matches: 3. CDR3 nucleotides: TGCGCCAGCAGCCGTGCTAGCGGGGGCACAGATACGCAGTATTTT. Its protein is CASSRASGGTDTQYF.

The sample holds one count of this clone. V is TRBV18 and J is TRBJ2-7; TRBD1 agrees at 7 bases. The trim removed 6 bases at V and 6 bases at J, leaving 14 bases unmatched. This CDR3 spans 15 amino acids. Looked up from germline, CDR1 is KGHSH and CDR2 is LQKENI. The CDR3 loop reads CASSLMTGKSSEQYF. CDR3 sequence (DNA): TGTGCCAGCTCCTTAATGACAGGGAAGAGCTCCGAGCAGTACTTC.

This clone is a singleton in its sample. The chain has TRBV7-3 and TRBJ2-7; D perhaps matches TRBD1 (6 bases). CDR3 length: 11 amino acids. CDR1 is SGHTA, CDR2 FQGTGA, per germline. Trimming took off 9 bases at V and 3 bases at J, with 9 bases between the two ends. Here the CDR3 DNA reads TGTGCCAGGATACAGGGCTACGAGCAGTACTTC. Translated: CARIQGYEQYF.

The J gene is TRBJ1-2, the V gene TRBV18; D gene uncertain. In germline, CDR1 is KGHSH, CDR2 LQKENI. Between the trimmed V and J ends, which lost 0 bases and 2 bases, there was a span of 10 bases. This CDR3 region has 15 residues. The CDR3 DNA reads as TGTGCCAGCTCACCACCTTCGGTCAGGAACTATGGCTACACCTTC. Its protein product is CASSPPSVRNYGYTF.

This clone was found once. The gene calls are TRBV29-1 and TRBJ1-2; no definite D call. CDR1 and CDR2 (germline): SQVTM, ANQGSEA. The V end lost 2 bases, the J end lost 4 bases, and 8 bases lay between the germline ends. This CDR3 region has 12 residues. DNA for the CDR3: TGCAGCGTTGAACTTCGATTCTATGGCTACACCTTC. It translates to CSVELRFYGYTF.

The chain employs TRBV4-1 and TRBJ1-4; maybe TRBD1 (6 bases). Germline loops: CDR1 MGHRA, CDR2 YSYEKL. The CDR3 length is 14 residues. V shed 1 base and J shed 7 bases, with 10 bases lying between them. For the CDR3, the DNA is TGCGCCAGCAGCCAAGCGAGGGGGGTTGAAAAACTGTTTTTT. It translates to CASSQARGVEKLFF.

The chain uses TRBV28 and TRBJ1-2; D uncertain. This CDR3 spans 14 amino acids. Germline-derived CDR1 and CDR2 are MDHEN and SYDVKM. V was cut by 5 bases and J by 1 base, with 11 bases left in between. CDR3 sequence: CASSPPGDNYGYTF. CDR3 DNA: TGTGCCAGCAGTCCCCCCGGGGATAACTATGGCTACACCTTC.

The chain links TRBV11-2 to TRBJ1-2; no definite D call. V lost 4 bases to trimming and J lost 2 bases, with 5 bases between them. CDR1 is SGHAT and CDR2 is FQNNGV in the germline V gene. The CDR3 loop spans 12 amino acids. The CDR3 DNA reads TGTGCCAGCAGCTCGGACAACTATGGCTACACCTTC. This sequence encodes CASSSDNYGYTF.

The rearrangement links TRBV6-1 to TRBJ1-1; 7 bases are a match to TRBD1. The CDR3 loop spans 14 amino acids. The V gene end was trimmed by 1 base and the J gene end by 5 bases; junction bases not matched to a gene: 4. Germline V gives CDR1 MNHNS, CDR2 SASEGT. CDR3 region: CASSEVGGGTEAFF. DNA for the CDR3: TGTGCCAGCAGTGAAGTAGGGGGCGGAACTGAAGCTTTCTTT.

This chain links TRBV19 with TRBJ2-7; 7 nucleotides align to TRBD2. The CDR3 consists of 15 residues. The germline V gene has CDR1 LNHDA and CDR2 SQIVND (reference sequence). V was clipped by 4 bases and J by 2 bases; unmatched bases: 8. Here the CDR3 DNA reads TGTGCCAGTAGTAGGGAGGGGACTGTAACCTACGAGCAGTACTTC. This encodes CASSREGTVTYEQYF.

This clone appeared once. The V gene is TRBV6-6, the J gene TRBJ2-1; 10 bases align to TRBD2. Losses at the gene ends were 4 bases for V and 5 bases for J; bases not matched to a gene: 8. This CDR3 has 16 residues. Germline assignment: CDR1 MNHNY and CDR2 SVGAGI (reference sequence). CDR3 sequence: CASSWNLAGEDNEQFF. The CDR3 nucleotides read TGTGCCAGCAGTTGGAATCTAGCGGGAGAGGACAATGAGCAGTTCTTC.

The chain has TRBV30 and TRBJ2-3; 10 positions agree with TRBD2. The germline gives CDR1 GTSNPN, CDR2 SVGIG (reference sequence). The CDR3 is made up of 13 amino acids. Trimming at V came to 5 bases and at J to 3 bases, leaving 2 bases not matched to a gene. CDR3 sequence (DNA): TGTGCCTGGGGAGCGGGAGGGACAGATACGCAGTATTTT. It translates to CAWGAGGTDTQYF.

The chain has TRBV9 and TRBJ2-1; the D is unclear. V was pared by 6 bases and J by 10 bases, with 26 bases between. This CDR3 region has 16 residues. The germline V gene has CDR1 SGDLS and CDR2 YYNGEE. DNA for the CDR3: TGTGCCAGCAACCCATACAAAGAAAATAGAGTCGGCGAGCAGTTCTTC. Amino acids: CASNPYKENRVGEQFF.

This chain uses TRBV4-1 with TRBJ1-5; TRBD1 might be the D (5 bases). Looked up from germline, CDR1 is MGHRA and CDR2 is YSYEKL. V lost 1 base and J 0 bases, leaving 10 bases between the germline ends. The CDR3 has 16 residues. The CDR3 coding sequence is TGCGCCAGCAGCCAAGGGGACTTACGTAGCAATCAGCCCCAGCATTTT. As protein: CASSQGDLRSNQPQHF.

The V call is TRBV7-6, the J call TRBJ2-7; D remains ambiguous. V gave up 5 bases and J gave up 5 bases, with 7 bases separating them. The CDR3 covers 11 residues. From germline, CDR1 is SGHVS and CDR2 FNYEAQ. CDR3 sequence reads: CASSLVNEQYF. In nucleotides, the CDR3 is TGTGCCAGCAGCCTGGTTAACGAGCAGTACTTC.

The chain couples TRBV27 to TRBJ2-3, with D tentatively TRBD2 (7 bases). V was shortened by 6 bases and J by 5 bases, with 18 bases between the two germline ends. CDR3 length equals 15 residues. Per the germline V gene, CDR1 is MNHEY and CDR2 is SMNVEV (reference sequence). The CDR3 DNA is TGTGCCAGCAGGTTCGGGGGGCGGGAAGAAGATACGCAGTATTTT. It encodes CASRFGGREEDTQYF.

The chain combines TRBV6-1 with TRBJ2-2, with D possibly matching TRBD2 (6 bases). V dropped 10 bases and J dropped 4 bases, with 13 bases sitting between them. In germline, CDR1 is MNHNS, CDR2 SASEGT. The CDR3 contains 13 residues. The CDR3 nucleotides read TGTGCCACGCGGGACCCAACCACCGGGGAGCTGTTTTTT. Residues: CATRDPTTGELFF.